These 5 T cell receptor beta chains share one sample of origin, sequenced in a study of shared clonotypes between healthy human individuals. TCRdb's copy holds only in-frame clones and misses some; the assay was immunoSEQ multiplex PCR. The sample holds a few million clones, approximately 95% seen once. The sample was naive CD4+ T cells sorted from blood. Specified subset: CD45RA+ positively selected. These TCRs come from a man between 18 and 35 years old in good health.

The rearrangement uses TRBV4-1 and TRBJ2-5; possibly TRBD1 for D (6 bases). This CDR3 comprises 16 residues. CDR1 is MGHRA and CDR2 is YSYEKL in the germline V gene. The V end was cut by 2 bases, the J end by 1 base, with 14 bases between. The CDR3 DNA sequence: TGCGCCAGCAGCCAACGAAACAGGGTAACCCAAGAGACCCAGTACTTC. It yields the protein CASSQRNRVTQETQYF.

The chain is built from TRBV5-1 and TRBJ2-5; tentatively, D is TRBD1 (6 bases). CDR1 is SGHRS, CDR2 YFSETQ, per germline. V was shortened by 0 bases and J by 0 bases, with 9 bases between the two germline ends. This CDR3 has 15 residues. Here the CDR3 DNA reads TGCGCCAGCAGCTTGGACGGACAGAACCAAGAGACCCAGTACTTC. The encoded protein is CASSLDGQNQETQYF.

The chain uses TRBV7-6 and TRBJ2-1, with a weak D call TRBD2 (6 bases). This CDR3 is built from 15 residues. The germline V and J ends were trimmed by 4 bases and 4 bases, with 14 bases remaining between them. Per the germline V gene, CDR1 is SGHVS and CDR2 is FNYEAQ. CDR3 nucleotides: TGTGCCAGCAGCTATCTATCGGGAGAGTACAATGAGCAGTTCTTC. Its translation is CASSYLSGEYNEQFF.

The V and J genes are TRBV15 and TRBJ2-1; 7 bases line up with TRBD1. Trimming took 2 bases from V and 9 from J; bases not matched to a gene: 7. Germline CDR1 reads LNHNV; CDR2 reads YYDKDF (reference sequence). The CDR3 extends over 14 amino acids. CDR3 protein: CATSRLLGGGEQFF. CDR3 nucleotides: TGTGCCACCAGCAGACTTTTAGGGGGCGGTGAGCAGTTCTTC.

This chain connects TRBV6-5 to TRBJ2-7; 9 bases fit TRBD1. The ends lost 2 bases at V and 6 bases at J; junction bases unmatched: 2. Germline V gene data show CDR1 as MNHEY and CDR2 as SVGAGI. The CDR3 consists of 13 residues. Written as DNA, the CDR3 is TGTGCCAGCAGTTACCGGGACAGGGCCGAGCAGTACTTC. This translates into CASSYRDRAEQYF.